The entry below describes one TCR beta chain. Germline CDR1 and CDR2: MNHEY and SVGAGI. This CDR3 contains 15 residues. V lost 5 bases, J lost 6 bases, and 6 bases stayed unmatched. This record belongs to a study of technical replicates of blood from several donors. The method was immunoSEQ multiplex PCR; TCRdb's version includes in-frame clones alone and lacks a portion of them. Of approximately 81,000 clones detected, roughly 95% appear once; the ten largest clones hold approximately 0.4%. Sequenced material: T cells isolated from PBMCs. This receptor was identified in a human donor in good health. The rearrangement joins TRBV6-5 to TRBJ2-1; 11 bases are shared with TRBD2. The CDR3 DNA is TGTGCCAGCAGTACTAGCGGGAGCTTTGCCAATGAGCAGTTCTTC. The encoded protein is CASSTSGSFANEQFF.